Each of the 7 T cell receptor beta chains below was sequenced from the same sample in a study of blood T cell repertoires in COVID-19. Only in-frame clones appear in the TCRdb table, and some are missing; sequencing was by immunoSEQ multiplex PCR. The sample contains about 210,000 clones, about 81% of which appear only once. Material: PBMCs or T cells enriched from blood (not recorded which). The receptors were sampled from a man between 35 and 55 years old who had recovered from COVID-19.

The rearrangement uses TRBV5-4 and TRBJ1-2, with D perhaps matching TRBD1 (5 bases). Germline V gives CDR1 SGHNT, CDR2 YYREEE (reference sequence). Trimming pared 0 bases from V and 3 bases from J, leaving 12 bases between. The CDR3 sequence is 15 residues long. CDR3 region: CASSLGPTQDYGYTF. The CDR3 nucleotides are TGTGCCAGCAGCTTGGGGCCAACACAGGACTATGGCTACACCTTC.

The chain recombines TRBV9 with TRBJ2-1, with TRBD2 as a possible D gene (6 bases). This CDR3 has 12 residues. V lost 0 bases to trimming and J lost 10 bases, with 8 bases between them. Germline assignment: CDR1 SGDLS and CDR2 YYNGEE. The CDR3 sequence is CASSVVAGEQFF. CDR3 nucleotide sequence: TGTGCCAGCAGCGTAGTGGCGGGGGAGCAGTTCTTC.

V is TRBV27 and J is TRBJ2-7; tentatively, D is TRBD1 (6 bases). The V end was cut by 9 bases, the J end by 7 bases, with 22 bases between. The CDR3 runs to 14 residues. Germline CDR1 MNHEY, CDR2 SMNVEV (reference sequence). CDR3 bases: TGTGCCAGTTTCACCGGGACACCCCCGGTAGAGCAGTACTTC. Translated, it gives CASFTGTPPVEQYF.

This clone occurred a few times. This chain's CDR3 is CASSMQGGYGYTF. Here the CDR3 DNA reads TGTGCCAGTAGTATGCAGGGAGGGTATGGCTACACCTTC. This chain uses TRBV19 with TRBJ1-2, with D possibly being TRBD1 (5 bases). Trimming removed 3 bases from V and 5 bases from J, with 10 bases in between. Germline V gene data show CDR1 as LNHDA and CDR2 as SQIVND (reference sequence). The CDR3 is made up of 13 amino acids.

The chain is built from TRBV4-1 and TRBJ1-5; D not resolved. Germline CDR1 and CDR2: MGHRA and YSYEKL. V was pared by 0 bases and J by 6 bases, with 12 bases between. This CDR3 region has 15 residues. The CDR3 nucleotides read TGCGCCAGCAGCCAAGATCGAGGGTCCACTCAGCCCCAGCATTTT. Protein sequence: CASSQDRGSTQPQHF.

This chain's CDR3 is CASSPNDKNLNYGYTF. The CDR3 coding sequence is TGTGCCAGCTCACCCAATGACAAGAACCTTAACTATGGCTACACCTTC. J is TRBJ1-2 and V is TRBV18; D call uncertain. V was cut by 3 bases and J by 1 base, with 15 bases left in between. The CDR3 extends over 16 amino acids. CDR1 is KGHSH, CDR2 LQKENI, per germline.

Only a few counts were recorded for this clone. In nucleotides, the CDR3 is TGCGCCAGCAAACAGGATGGCGGGATAAATTCACCCCTCCACTTT. Translation gives CASKQDGGINSPLHF. J is TRBJ1-6 and V is TRBV10-1; D may be TRBD1 (5 bases). Germline CDR1 and CDR2: WNHNN and SYGVQD (reference sequence). Trimming stripped 7 bases from V and 7 bases from J, with 17 bases between. The length of the CDR3 is 15 residues.